These 23 T cell receptor beta chains were all obtained from the same sample, sequenced in a study of blood T cell repertoires in COVID-19. Generated by immunoSEQ multiplex PCR, the TCRdb table keeps only in-frame clones and is missing some. Of around 150,000 clones listed, 81% are singletons. The sample consisted of peripheral blood. The receptors originated from a woman aged 60-75 years with active or convalescent COVID-19.

CDR3 bases: TGTGCCAGCAGCTTAGCCCGTTCCGCGAACACCGGGGAGCTGTTTTTT. It translates to CASSLARSANTGELFF. The chain has TRBV11-2 and TRBJ2-2; D unresolved. Germline values: CDR1 SGHAT, CDR2 FQNNGV. The CDR3 is 16 residues long. V was pared by 1 base and J by 0 bases, with 9 bases between.

In the case of this clone: Other nucleotide sequences in the sample specify the same CDR3. The J gene is TRBJ2-1, the V gene TRBV5-1, with D perhaps matching TRBD2 (5 bases). The CDR3 consists of 12 residues. The V and J ends lost 1 base and 10 bases respectively, with 9 bases between them. Germline-derived CDR1 and CDR2 are SGHRS and YFSETQ. CDR3 in DNA: TGCGCCAGCAGCTTGCCCGGGAACGAGCAGTTCTTC. Its protein is CASSLPGNEQFF.

CDR3 residues: CASSSKGGWQPQHF. The CDR3 nucleotides are TGTGCCAGCAGTTCGAAAGGGGGCTGGCAGCCCCAGCATTTT. V gene TRBV27 combines with J gene TRBJ1-5, with 7 positions matching TRBD1. This CDR3 has 14 amino acids. V lost 4 bases to trimming and J lost 7 bases; unmatched junction nucleotides: 7. The V gene's germline CDR1 is MNHEY and CDR2 SMNVEV (reference sequence).

This clone appeared a few times. The chain joins TRBV10-3 to TRBJ1-4; D gene ambiguous. V lost 0 bases and J 7 bases, leaving 12 bases between the germline ends. In germline, CDR1 is ENHRY, CDR2 SYGVKD. This CDR3 spans 15 amino acids. In DNA form, the CDR3 reads TGTGCCATCAGTGAGTCAAGAGGTGGGAGTGAAAAACTGTTTTTT. Its translation is CAISESRGGSEKLFF.

This clone was recorded once. This CDR3 is also generated by other DNA sequences in the sample. The chain combines TRBV5-1 with TRBJ1-4, with 11 bases fitting TRBD1. Germline V gene lookup returns CDR1 SGHRS and CDR2 YFSETQ. V was clipped by 4 bases and J by 7 bases; unmatched bases: 3. This CDR3 is built from 14 residues. In nucleotides, the CDR3 is TGCGCCAGCAGCCCGGGACAGGGGGGTGAAAAACTGTTTTTT. It specifies CASSPGQGGEKLFF.

This clone has a single count. This sequence joins TRBV7-9 and TRBJ2-3; 8 positions match TRBD1. Germline trimming cut 11 bases from V and 5 bases from J; bases unmatched to any gene: 6. The germline V gene encodes CDR1 SEHNR and CDR2 FQNEAQ (reference sequence). CDR3 length equals 12 residues. Written as DNA, the CDR3 is TGTGCCGCCAGGGGGCTTGGAGATACGCAGTATTTT. Its translation: CAARGLGDTQYF.

In this sample, this clone turned up a few times. This chain links TRBV7-9 with TRBJ2-3; TRBD2 aligns across 9 bases. Trimming took 5 bases from V and 6 from J; bases not matched to a gene: 12. In germline, CDR1 is SEHNR, CDR2 FQNEAQ (reference sequence). This CDR3 region has 16 residues. The CDR3 region has the DNA TGTGCCAGCAGCCCCCATAGGCGGGAGGGCCCCGATACGCAGTATTTT. Translated: CASSPHRREGPDTQYF.

This chain uses TRBV29-1 with TRBJ1-6; 8 bases fit TRBD1. Germline V CDR1 and CDR2: SQVTM, ANQGSEA. The CDR3 loop spans 13 amino acids. Trimming at V came to 6 bases and at J to 9 bases, leaving 7 bases not matched to a gene. The CDR3 spells CSVVDRAGSPLHF. For the CDR3, the DNA is TGCAGCGTCGTGGACAGGGCGGGTTCACCCCTCCACTTT. The full variable domain, its missing parts supplied by reference TRBV29-1 and TRBJ1-6, is SAVISQKPSRDICQRGTSLTIQCQVDSQVTMMFWYRQQPGQSLTLIATANQGSEATYESGFVIDKFPISRPNLTFSTLTVSNMSPEDSSIYLCSVVDRAGSPLHFGNGTRLTVT.

In DNA, the CDR3 is TGCGCCAGCAGCTTAGGACAGGGGGGAAGTCAGCCCCAGCATTTT. It encodes CASSLGQGGSQPQHF. The rearrangement uses TRBV5-1 and TRBJ1-5; TRBD1 aligns across 10 bases. The CDR3 runs 15 residues. From germline, CDR1 is SGHRS and CDR2 YFSETQ. The J segment lost 6 bases and the V segment lost 2 bases, leaving 5 bases of the junction unmatched.

V usage is TRBV2 and J usage is TRBJ1-3; tentatively, D is TRBD1 (5 bases). V was cut by 4 bases and J by 0 bases, with 7 bases left in between. CDR1 SNHLY and CDR2 FYNNEI come from the germline V gene. CDR3 length: 14 residues. The CDR3 loop is CASSVGASGNTIYF. The CDR3 nucleotides read TGTGCCAGCAGTGTTGGGGCCTCTGGAAACACCATATATTTT.

The chain recombines TRBV27 with TRBJ1-5, with a tentative D call TRBD1 (5 bases). Trimming cost V 10 bases and J 0 bases, with 25 bases left between them. The germline V gene has CDR1 MNHEY and CDR2 SMNVEV (reference sequence). The CDR3 spans 18 residues. CDR3 in DNA: TGTGCCAATACCCTCAGCAGGGAATCGGGGGATAGCAATCAGCCCCAGCATTTT. Translated: CANTLSRESGDSNQPQHF.

The V gene is TRBV19, the J gene TRBJ2-1; possible D gene TRBD2, 6 bases. CDR1 is LNHDA, CDR2 SQIVND, per germline (reference sequence). CDR3 length equals 14 residues. V was cut by 5 bases and J by 8 bases, with 16 bases left in between. DNA of the CDR3: TGTGCCAGTAGTCTAACGGGAGCTTTGTATGAGCAGTTCTTC. Its protein product is CASSLTGALYEQFF. Full variable domain (remainder filled in from reference TRBV19 and TRBJ2-1): DGGITQSPKYLFRKEGQNVTLSCEQNLNHDAMYWYRQDPGQGLRLIYYSQIVNDFQKGDIAEGYSVSREKKESFPLTVTSAQKNPTAFYLCASSLTGALYEQFFGPGTRLTVL.

The V call is TRBV18, the J call TRBJ2-2, with 8 bases aligning to TRBD1. The germline gives CDR1 KGHSH, CDR2 LQKENI. The CDR3 is 15 residues long. With V trimmed by 4 bases and J by 2 bases, 3 bases remained unmatched. This CDR3 reads CASSRDRPNTGELFF. In nucleotides, the CDR3 is TGTGCCAGCTCACGGGACAGGCCAAACACCGGGGAGCTGTTTTTT.

This clone was seen only once. J is TRBJ2-2 and V is TRBV20-1; maybe TRBD2 (5 bases). Germline CDR1 reads DFQATT; CDR2 reads SNEGSKA (reference sequence). The CDR3 sequence is 15 residues long. Trimming left V 3 bases short and J 1 base short, with 12 bases between. CDR3 coding DNA: TGCAGTGCTAGTATGTCGGGGAGGAACACCGGGGAGCTGTTTTTT. Translating it yields CSASMSGRNTGELFF.

The J gene is TRBJ1-1, the V gene TRBV11-2, with TRBD1 matching 7 bases. Germline loops: CDR1 SGHAT, CDR2 FQNNGV. This CDR3 has 16 amino acids. J gave up 3 bases and V 3 bases, and 10 bases lay outside the gene matches. CDR3 in amino acids: CASSFYTGTVDTEAFF. The CDR3 bases are TGTGCCAGCAGCTTCTATACCGGGACAGTGGACACTGAAGCTTTCTTT.

The chain has TRBV7-3 and TRBJ2-3; TRBD2 agrees at 11 bases. This CDR3 has 17 residues. The trim removed 4 bases at V and 1 base at J, leaving 7 bases unmatched. The V gene's germline CDR1 is SGHTA and CDR2 FQGTGA. CDR3 amino acids: CASSSPGLAGRTDTQYF. The CDR3 DNA follows: TGTGCCAGCAGCTCCCCAGGACTAGCGGGCCGCACAGATACGCAGTATTTT.

The gene calls are TRBV5-1 and TRBJ1-2; 9 positions match TRBD1. CDR1 is SGHRS and CDR2 is YFSETQ in the germline V gene. The CDR3 has 14 amino acids. The V and J ends lost 1 base and 5 bases, in that order; junction bases with no gene match: 3. The CDR3, as DNA: TGCGCCAGCAGCTTGTCCGGGACAGGGTATGGCTACACCTTC. This gives the protein CASSLSGTGYGYTF. The complete variable domain, with remaining parts taken from reference TRBV5-1 and TRBJ1-2, reads KAGVTQTPRYLIKTRGQQVTLSCSPISGHRSVSWYQQTPGQGLQFLFEYFSETQRNKGNFPGRFSGRQFSNSRSEMNVSTLELGDSALYLCASSLSGTGYGYTFGSGTRLTVV.

This chain uses TRBV6-5 with TRBJ2-7, with 7 bases matching TRBD1. The V and J ends lost 5 bases and 6 bases, in that order; junction bases with no gene match: 7. The length of the CDR3 is 13 residues. The V gene's germline CDR1 is MNHEY and CDR2 SVGAGI. CDR3 bases: TGTGCCAGCAGTCCCCCCACAGGGGTCGAGCAGTACTTC. Residues: CASSPPTGVEQYF.

The V call is TRBV19, the J call TRBJ1-5, with a possible D match to TRBD1 (6 bases). This CDR3 contains 15 residues. Trimming shortened V by 4 bases and J by 2 bases, and 12 bases separated the two germline ends. Germline lookup yields CDR1 LNHDA and CDR2 SQIVND (reference sequence). In DNA, the CDR3 is TGTGCCAGTAGTAAAGGGGGAGAGGGCAATCAGCCCCAGCATTTT. Its translation is CASSKGGEGNQPQHF.

This chain uses TRBV5-1 with TRBJ2-6; D may be TRBD1 (6 bases). Germline V gene data show CDR1 as SGHRS and CDR2 as YFSETQ. This CDR3 region has 15 residues. Trimming stripped 5 bases from V and 4 bases from J, with 13 bases between. This CDR3 is CASREQGTGANVLTF. The CDR3 coding sequence is TGCGCCAGCAGAGAACAGGGTACCGGGGCCAACGTCCTGACTTTC. Together with reference TRBV5-1 and TRBJ2-6, the CDR3 gives the full variable domain: KAGVTQTPRYLIKTRGQQVTLSCSPISGHRSVSWYQQTPGQGLQFLFEYFSETQRNKGNFPGRFSGRQFSNSRSEMNVSTLELGDSALYLCASREQGTGANVLTFGAGSRLTVL.

This clone has just a few counts. The DNA of the CDR3 is TGTGCCAGCAGTTTACCCGGGACTAGGGGCAACATTCAGTACTTC. This gives the protein CASSLPGTRGNIQYF. The rearrangement links TRBV28 to TRBJ2-4; 8 bases align to TRBD2. The CDR3 is made up of 15 amino acids. V was pared by 2 bases and J by 7 bases, with 7 bases of the junction left unmatched. The germline gives CDR1 MDHEN, CDR2 SYDVKM.

This clone has just a few counts. This chain uses TRBV19 with TRBJ2-5; D call uncertain. CDR1 is LNHDA and CDR2 is SQIVND in the germline V gene (reference sequence). The CDR3 spans 13 residues. The ends were cut back, 5 bases at V and 3 bases at J, with 10 bases in the middle. The CDR3 DNA sequence: TGTGCCAGTAGTGCCAACAGAGAAGAGACCCAGTACTTC. As protein: CASSANREETQYF.

This clone was detected only once. This chain uses TRBV5-5 with TRBJ2-5; TRBD1 matches at 8 bases. CDR3 size: 13 residues. The junction had 4 bases not matched to a gene; V was cut back by 4 bases and J by 5 bases. Germline V CDR1 and CDR2: SGHKS, YYEKEE (reference sequence). The CDR3 DNA reads as TGTGCCAGCAGCCGACAGGGGCAGGAGACCCAGTACTTC. Protein product: CASSRQGQETQYF.